These T cell receptor beta chains were read from a single sample in a study of Graves' ophthalmopathy and Graves' hyperthyroidism. From the multiplex PCR reads, TCRdb called clonotypes with MiXCR, one entry per CDR3 protein. Among fewer than 400,000 distinct CDR3 sequences listed, approximately 20% were seen once. The material sequenced was peripheral blood. The source is a woman aged 18-29 years with Graves' ophthalmopathy. The CDR3 runs from the conserved cysteine through the conserved F or W. Each record gives: clone size, V gene, D gene, J gene, CDR3 protein, CDR3 DNA. D genes are given only for firm matches. Some rows have no size entry. The others give once, few or many, or a class for an expanded clone.

>-|TRBV24-1|TRBD1|TRBJ2-2
CATSDSGTGPGELFF
TGTGCCACCAGTGATTCTGGGACAGGGCCCGGGGAGCTGTTTTTT
>many|TRBV4-1|-|TRBJ2-5
CASSHAMETQYF
TGCGCCAGCAGCCATGCTATGGAGACCCAGTACTTC
>many|TRBV4-2|-|TRBJ1-1
CASSQQTVATEAFF
TGTGCCAGCAGCCAGCAGACTGTGGCCACTGAAGCTTTCTTT
>once|TRBV24-1|-|TRBJ2-2
CATSDSGRGATGELFF
TGTGCCACCAGTGATTCGGGCAGGGGGGCCACCGGGGAGCTGTTTTTT
>many|TRBV11-2|TRBD2|TRBJ2-7
CASSSLRGRGEQYF
TGTGCCAGCAGCTCTCTGCGCGGGAGGGGCGAGCAGTACTTC
>few|TRBV6-1|-|TRBJ1-1
CASSTGRVVNTEAFF
TGTGCCAGCAGTACCGGCAGGGTCGTGAACACTGAAGCTTTCTTT
>-|TRBV6-1|TRBD1|TRBJ2-7
CASTSRTGAPPLYEQYF
TGTGCCAGCACGAGCCGGACAGGGGCCCCCCCATTATACGAGCAGTACTTC
>many|TRBV11-2|TRBD2|TRBJ2-5
CASSLSPSGSEDQETQYF
TGTGCCAGCAGCTTGAGTCCTAGCGGGAGCGAGGACCAAGAGACCCAGTACTTC
>many|TRBV20-1|TRBD2|TRBJ2-7
CSARAGTAGTSGGEVNEQYF
TGCAGTGCTAGAGCCGGGACCGCAGGGACTAGCGGGGGCGAAGTTAACGAGCAGTACTTC
>many|TRBV6-1|-|TRBJ1-2
CASIDSELGAYGYTF
TGTGCCAGCATCGACAGTGAATTGGGAGCTTATGGCTACACCTTC
>-|TRBV7-2|-|TRBJ1-1
CASSPHQTGTTEAFF
TGTGCCAGCAGCCCGCACCAGACAGGAACCACTGAAGCTTTCTTT
>-|TRBV5-1|TRBD2|TRBJ2-5
CASSFFRTSGGETQYF
TGCGCCAGCAGCTTCTTTCGGACTAGCGGGGGTGAGACCCAGTACTTC
>-|TRBV20-1|-|TRBJ2-7
CSARPPQGPPLCEQYF
TGCAGTGCTAGACCACCCCAGGGGCCCCCGCTTTGCGAGCAGTACTTC
>many|TRBV29-1|-|TRBJ1-1
CSARTDINTEAFF
TGCAGCGCTAGGACAGACATAAACACTGAAGCTTTCTTT
>many|TRBV11-2|-|TRBJ2-7
CASSLVSQLGLHYEQYF
TGTGCCAGCAGCTTAGTATCACAGTTAGGACTGCACTACGAGCAGTACTTC
>many|TRBV6-5|TRBD1|TRBJ1-5
CASSYTDRGNQPQHF
TGTGCCAGCAGTTACACGGACAGGGGCAATCAGCCCCAGCATTTT
>many|TRBV27|TRBD1|TRBJ1-6
CASSFKTGTYNSPLHF
TGTGCCAGCAGTTTCAAGACAGGGACCTATAATTCACCCCTCCACTTT
>-|TRBV6-2/TRBV6-3|-|TRBJ2-7
CASSYSISGQIEQYF
TGTGCCAGCAGTTACTCGATCTCCGGACAGATCGAGCAGTACTTC
>many|TRBV28|-|TRBJ1-5
CASSRNNRGNQPQHF
TGTGCCAGCAGTCGAAACAACAGGGGCAATCAGCCCCAGCATTTT
>-|TRBV10-3|TRBD2|TRBJ2-7
CAIRTSGSGEQYF
TGTGCCATCAGGACTAGCGGGAGCGGCGAGCAGTACTTC